The next 20 T cell receptor beta chains were all read from a single sample in a study of T-cell memory formation after mild COVID-19 listed by TCRdb under 2021. Library preparation was by 5' RACE. These reads were obtained on an Illumina NovaSeq 6000. The public sequencing data were trimmed at Q25 with fastp and processed into clonotypes with MiXCR by TCRdb, which kept only in-frame beta chains. Identical CDR3 protein sequences are pooled into one entry, listed with their most common genes and DNA. The sample has about 470,000 distinct CDR3 sequences on record, 20% to 25% of them singletons. Roughly an eighth of the sample is in the top ten clones. Sequenced input: PBMCs or a T cell subset sorted from them (not recorded which). The receptors come from an adult woman who had mild COVID-19 (a few samples of this study predate the infection). The sample titles of this study are shuffled in the database, so cell type and time point are left out; the donor was told from shared clones.

This clonotype is a singleton in its sample. This chain joins TRBV30 and TRBJ1-1, with unresolved D. Trimming took 0 bases from V and 5 from J, leaving 10 bases between them. The CDR3 is 13 residues long. Germline V gene data show CDR1 as GTSNPN and CDR2 as SVGIG (reference sequence). The CDR3 DNA reads TGTGCCTGGAGTGTGGGTGGTGGGACTGAAGCTTTCTTT. Protein sequence: CAWSVGGGTEAFF.

The V call is TRBV5-1, the J call TRBJ2-3; 9 bases agree with TRBD1. J gave up 6 bases and V 4 bases, and 15 bases lay outside the gene matches. The CDR3 has 17 residues. CDR1 is SGHRS, CDR2 YFSETQ, per germline. CDR3 sequence: CASSQQPGGQGADTQYF. The CDR3 bases are TGCGCCAGCAGCCAGCAACCGGGGGGACAGGGTGCGGATACGCAGTATTTT. The whole variable domain, remainder taken from reference TRBV5-1 and TRBJ2-3, is KAGVTQTPRYLIKTRGQQVTLSCSPISGHRSVSWYQQTPGQGLQFLFEYFSETQRNKGNFPGRFSGRQFSNSRSEMNVSTLELGDSALYLCASSQQPGGQGADTQYFGPGTRLTVL.

This clonotype was seen only a few times. The gene calls are TRBV18 and TRBJ2-1; tentative D call: TRBD2 (6 bases). The germline V gene encodes CDR1 KGHSH and CDR2 LQKENI. CDR3 size: 15 residues. V was clipped by 0 bases and J by 7 bases, with 13 bases between them. CDR3 loop: CASSPPGGKVNEQFF. The CDR3 region has the DNA TGTGCCAGCTCACCACCGGGGGGTAAGGTGAATGAGCAGTTCTTC.

This clonotype was counted only a few times. The chain joins TRBV30 to TRBJ1-2; D may be TRBD1 (6 bases). CDR3 length: 13 residues. V was clipped by 3 bases and J by 6 bases, with 14 bases between them. The germline gives CDR1 GTSNPN, CDR2 SVGIG (reference sequence). CDR3 sequence: CAWSVAGANGYTF. CDR3 bases: TGTGCCTGGAGCGTGGCGGGGGCAAATGGCTACACCTTC.

The J gene is TRBJ2-2, the V gene TRBV4-1; possibly TRBD1 for D (6 bases). The germline gives CDR1 MGHRA, CDR2 YSYEKL. Trimming stripped 7 bases from V and 1 base from J, with 19 bases between. This CDR3 spans 17 amino acids. CDR3 sequence: CASTLILDRLNTGELFF. Written as DNA, the CDR3 is TGCGCCAGCACCTTAATCCTGGACAGATTGAACACCGGGGAGCTGTTTTTT.

This clonotype was observed a few times. The chain is built from TRBV7-9 and TRBJ2-6; D is uncertain. The CDR3 spans 15 residues. From germline, CDR1 is SEHNR and CDR2 FQNEAQ (reference sequence). Trimming took off 9 bases at V and 4 bases at J, with 16 bases between the two ends. The CDR3 coding sequence is TGTGCCAGGAAGAGAATCCGGAGAGGGGCCAACGTCCTGACTTTC. It encodes CARKRIRRGANVLTF.

This sequence joins TRBV11-3 and TRBJ2-7, with a weak D call TRBD1 (6 bases). Germline V lookup: CDR1 SGHNT, CDR2 YENEEA. This CDR3 is built from 13 residues. V was pared by 5 bases and J by 4 bases, with 12 bases between. CDR3 in amino acids: CASSVTGSYEQYF. DNA of the CDR3: TGTGCCAGCAGCGTCACAGGGAGTTACGAGCAGTACTTC.

The CDR3 nucleotides are TGTGCCAGCACCACGGGACTAGCGGGGATCCTAGCCAAAAACATTCAGTACTTC. It yields the protein CASTTGLAGILAKNIQYF. The gene calls are TRBV7-2 and TRBJ2-4, with TRBD2 matching over 13 bases. The J segment lost 0 bases and the V segment lost 7 bases, leaving 9 bases of the junction unmatched. This CDR3 region has 18 residues. Looked up from germline, CDR1 is SGHTA and CDR2 is FQGNSA.

V and J are TRBV7-2 and TRBJ2-3; 15 nucleotides match TRBD2. Germline V lookup: CDR1 SGHTA, CDR2 FQGNSA. The CDR3 spans 17 residues. The ends lost 5 bases at V and 4 bases at J; junction bases unmatched: 7. The CDR3: CASSRTSGRAEPDTQYF. The CDR3 DNA follows: TGTGCCAGCAGCCGGACTAGCGGGAGGGCCGAGCCAGATACGCAGTATTTT. Full variable domain (missing parts from reference TRBV7-2 and TRBJ2-3): GAGVSQSPSNKVTEKGKDVELRCDPISGHTALYWYRQSLGQGLEFLIYFQGNSAPDKSGLPSDRFSAERTGGSVSTLTIQRTQQEDSAVYLCASSRTSGRAEPDTQYFGPGTRLTVL.

The table lists this clonotype with a few counts. The chain employs TRBV5-4 and TRBJ2-3; possible D gene TRBD2, 7 bases. Trimming stripped 4 bases from V and 5 bases from J, with 17 bases between. The CDR3 runs to 15 residues. The germline gives CDR1 SGHNT, CDR2 YYREEE (reference sequence). The CDR3: CASSGRGAGVDTQYF. The CDR3 DNA sequence: TGTGCCAGCAGCGGCCGGGGGGCAGGCGTAGATACGCAGTATTTT.

The genes are TRBV15 and TRBJ2-7, with 8 bases matching TRBD1. V dropped 0 bases and J dropped 4; count of bases not matched to a gene: 8. This CDR3 comprises 16 residues. Germline assignment: CDR1 LNHNV and CDR2 YYDKDF (reference sequence). The CDR3 loop is CATSRDRAGGSYEQYF. DNA of the CDR3: TGTGCCACCAGCAGAGATCGAGCAGGGGGCTCGTACGAGCAGTACTTC.

The CDR3 loop reads CASSLTAGELFF. The DNA of the CDR3 is TGTGCCAGCAGCTTGACCGCCGGGGAGCTGTTTTTT. The V call is TRBV11-2, the J call TRBJ2-2; D gene unclear. Trimming stripped 3 bases from V and 6 bases from J, with 5 bases between. The CDR3 loop spans 12 amino acids. Germline V gene data show CDR1 as SGHAT and CDR2 as FQNNGV.

CDR3 amino acids: CASMIQGTLNTEAFF. CDR3 DNA sequence: TGTGCCAGCATGATACAGGGTACTTTGAACACTGAAGCTTTCTTT. This chain links TRBV6-2 or TRBV6-3 with TRBJ1-1; D may be TRBD1 (6 bases). This CDR3 spans 15 amino acids. V lost 7 bases to trimming and J lost 0 bases, with 15 bases between them. The germline V gene encodes CDR1 MNHEY and CDR2 SVGEGT.

V gene TRBV4-2 combines with J gene TRBJ2-7; D could derive from TRBD1 or TRBD2 (5 bases each). In germline, CDR1 is LGHNA, CDR2 YNFKEQ. V lost 2 bases, J lost 2 bases, and 16 bases lay in between. The CDR3 is made up of 16 amino acids. The CDR3 region is CASSQSGTLGPYEQYF. CDR3 coding DNA: TGTGCCAGCAGCCAATCCGGGACGTTAGGGCCCTACGAGCAGTACTTC.

In this sample, this clonotype turned up many times. This sequence joins TRBV18 and TRBJ1-2; D remains unclear. V was trimmed by 6 bases and J by 6 bases, leaving 14 bases between them. The CDR3 has 13 residues. From germline, CDR1 is KGHSH and CDR2 LQKENI. The CDR3 region has the DNA TGTGCCAGCTCGCTTGGGGATCGTAATGGCTACACCTTC. This translates into CASSLGDRNGYTF.

This clonotype was picked up a small number of times. This chain uses TRBV7-3 with TRBJ2-2; D is unclear. Germline values: CDR1 SGHTA, CDR2 FQGTGA. This CDR3 has 16 amino acids. Between the trimmed V and J ends, which lost 6 bases and 0 bases, there was a span of 14 bases. The CDR3 DNA sequence: TGTGCCAGCAGTCTAAACTCCCCCGCGAACACCGGGGAGCTGTTTTTT. As protein: CASSLNSPANTGELFF.

This clonotype was recorded a few times. Written as DNA, the CDR3 is TGCAGCGGCGTGAGACAGGATGATGGCTACACCTTC. It translates to CSGVRQDDGYTF. The chain combines TRBV29-1 with TRBJ1-2, with TRBD1 as a possible D gene (6 bases). Trimming cost V 7 bases and J 6 bases, with 15 bases left between them. CDR1 is SQVTM and CDR2 is ANQGSEA in the germline V gene. The CDR3 extends over 12 amino acids.

CDR3 DNA: TGCGCCAGCAGCTTGGCAGGGTTTGGGGAGACCCAGTACTTC. Translating gives CASSLAGFGETQYF. V usage is TRBV5-1 and J usage is TRBJ2-5; tentative D call: TRBD1 (5 bases). The CDR3 totals 14 residues. Germline V CDR1 and CDR2: SGHRS, YFSETQ. Trimming removed 0 bases at V and 5 bases at J, with 11 bases between.

The chain employs TRBV4-1 and TRBJ1-1, with D possibly being TRBD1 (5 bases). The CDR3 runs to 15 residues. Trimming shortened V by 4 bases and J by 3 bases, and 15 bases separated the two germline ends. Per germline, CDR1 MGHRA and CDR2 YSYEKL. The CDR3 protein is CASSPRGVGDTEAFF. In DNA, the CDR3 is TGCGCCAGCAGCCCCAGAGGGGTGGGTGACACTGAAGCTTTCTTT.

This chain connects TRBV9 to TRBJ1-1; unclear D gene. The CDR3 extends over 13 amino acids. Germline V gene data show CDR1 as SGDLS and CDR2 as YYNGEE. With 0 bases removed from V and 5 bases from J, the gap between germline ends came to 8 bases. The CDR3 is CASSVGGSTEAFF. The CDR3, as DNA: TGTGCCAGCAGCGTAGGGGGAAGTACTGAAGCTTTCTTT.